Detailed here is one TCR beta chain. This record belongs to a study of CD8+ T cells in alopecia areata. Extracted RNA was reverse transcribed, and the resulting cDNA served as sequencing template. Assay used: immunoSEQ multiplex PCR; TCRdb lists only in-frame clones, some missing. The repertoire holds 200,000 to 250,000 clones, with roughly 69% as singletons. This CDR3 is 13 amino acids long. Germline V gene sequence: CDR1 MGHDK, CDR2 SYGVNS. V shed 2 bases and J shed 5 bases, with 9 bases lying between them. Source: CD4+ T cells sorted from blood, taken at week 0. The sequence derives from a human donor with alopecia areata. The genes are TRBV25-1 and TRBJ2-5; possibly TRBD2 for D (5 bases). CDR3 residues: CASSEPGKETQYF. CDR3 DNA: TGTGCCAGCAGTGAACCCGGGAAGGAGACCCAGTACTTC.